Listed below are T cell receptor beta chains from one sample, sequenced in a study of cytomegalovirus exposure and HLA in healthy donors. The assay was immunoSEQ multiplex PCR, and TCRdb's table has in-frame clones only and misses some. The data hold 90,000 to 150,000 clones, with roughly 86% observed a single time. The sample was PBMCs. The receptors stem from a man between 18 and 35 years old in good health and CMV-seronegative. The CDR3 runs from the conserved cysteine through the conserved F or W. Each record gives: clone size, V gene, J gene, D gene, CDR3 protein, CDR3 DNA. A D gene is named only where the DNA matches it firmly. Where a row states a size, it is once, few, many or the class of an expanded clone; other rows omit it.

size: .; V: TRBV4-2; J: TRBJ2-7; D: .; CDR3: CASSQDKAAGAYEQYF; DNA: TGTGCCAGCAGCCAAGATAAGGCGGCCGGGGCCTACGAGCAGTACTTC
size: .; V: TRBV11-2; J: TRBJ1-2; D: .; CDR3: CASSSSGAGGGYTF; DNA: TGTGCCAGCAGCTCGTCAGGGGCAGGTGGAGGCTACACCTTC
size: .; V: TRBV30; J: TRBJ1-4; D: .; CDR3: CAWSVGATTNEKLFF; DNA: TGTGCCTGGAGTGTTGGGGCAACAACTAATGAAAAACTGTTTTTT
size: .; V: TRBV6-5; J: TRBJ2-7; D: TRBD1; CDR3: CASSYSYRGRYEQYF; DNA: TGTGCCAGCAGTTACTCGTACAGGGGGCGTTACGAGCAGTACTTC
size: .; V: TRBV5-1; J: TRBJ2-6; D: TRBD1; CDR3: CASSPTGQRSGANVLTF; DNA: TGCGCCAGCAGCCCTACGGGACAGCGCTCTGGGGCCAACGTCCTGACTTTC
size: .; V: TRBV2; J: TRBJ2-3; D: TRBD2; CDR3: CASNRREEGTQYF; DNA: TGTGCCAGCAACCGTCGGGAGGAAGGGACGCAGTATTTT
size: few; V: TRBV6-5; J: TRBJ1-5; D: .; CDR3: CASSYRGNQPQHF; DNA: TGTGCCAGCAGTTACCGGGGAAATCAGCCCCAGCATTTT
size: .; V: TRBV30; J: TRBJ1-2; D: TRBD1; CDR3: CAWRPGQGSYGYTF; DNA: TGTGCCTGGAGGCCCGGACAGGGGAGTTATGGCTACACCTTC
size: .; V: TRBV6-1; J: TRBJ1-2; D: TRBD1; CDR3: CASSEANSGGQQRNNYGYTF; DNA: TGTGCCAGCAGTGAAGCGAATTCAGGGGGCCAACAAAGGAATAACTATGGCTACACCTTC
size: .; V: TRBV7-2; J: TRBJ2-1; D: .; CDR3: CASSLDLYNEQFF; DNA: TGTGCCAGCAGCTTAGATCTCTACAATGAGCAGTTCTTC
size: .; V: TRBV6-1; J: TRBJ2-7; D: TRBD1; CDR3: CASSEDRSTSSYEQYF; DNA: TGTGCCAGCAGTGAGGACAGGTCCACCTCCTCCTACGAGCAGTACTTC
size: .; V: TRBV18; J: TRBJ2-7; D: TRBD2; CDR3: CASSVQRGPYEQYF; DNA: TGTGCCAGCTCAGTCCAGCGGGGACCATACGAGCAGTACTTC
size: once; V: TRBV5-1; J: TRBJ1-1; D: .; CDR3: CASSLEATMNTEAFF; DNA: TGCGCCAGCAGCTTGGAGGCGACAATGAACACTGAAGCTTTCTTT
size: once; V: TRBV2; J: TRBJ2-5; D: .; CDR3: CASSEAQAQYF; DNA: TGTGCCAGCAGTGAGGCGCAGGCCCAGTACTTC
size: few; V: TRBV6-1; J: TRBJ1-2; D: .; CDR3: CASSDQAAGTNYGYTF; DNA: TGTGCCAGCAGTGATCAAGCCGCAGGGACTAACTATGGCTACACCTTC
size: once; V: TRBV2; J: TRBJ1-3; D: TRBD1; CDR3: CAKRETGAGNTIYF; DNA: TGTGCCAAGCGAGAAACAGGGGCTGGAAACACCATATATTTT
size: .; V: TRBV7-9; J: TRBJ2-7; D: .; CDR3: CASSQRTTYEQYF; DNA: TGTGCCAGCAGCCAACGGACAACCTACGAGCAGTACTTC
size: .; V: TRBV10-3; J: TRBJ1-2; D: .; CDR3: CAISEPEAQSYGYTF; DNA: TGTGCCATCAGTGAGCCCGAAGCACAGTCCTATGGCTACACCTTC
size: .; V: TRBV9; J: TRBJ1-5; D: .; CDR3: CASSVKGGGQPQHF; DNA: TGTGCCAGCAGCGTAAAGGGGGGGGGCCAGCCCCAGCATTTT
size: .; V: TRBV5-8; J: TRBJ2-1; D: TRBD2; CDR3: CACEPPGLAYNEQFF; DNA: TGTGCCTGCGAACCTCCAGGACTAGCCTACAATGAGCAGTTCTTC
size: .; V: TRBV10-3; J: TRBJ2-5; D: TRBD2; CDR3: CAISIDRGGVLETQYF; DNA: TGTGCCATCAGTATTGACCGGGGGGGGGTCTTAGAGACCCAGTACTTC
size: .; V: TRBV30; J: TRBJ1-5; D: .; CDR3: CAWSPRTASNQPQHF; DNA: TGTGCCTGGAGTCCCCGGACAGCTAGCAATCAGCCCCAGCATTTT
size: .; V: TRBV4-2; J: TRBJ1-4; D: TRBD1; CDR3: CASSQDWTGTGNEKLFF; DNA: TGTGCCAGCAGCCAAGATTGGACCGGGACAGGGAATGAAAAACTGTTTTTT
size: .; V: TRBV30; J: TRBJ2-1; D: TRBD2; CDR3: CAWSGSSGGAGSYNEQFF; DNA: TGTGCCTGGAGTGGTTCTAGCGGGGGGGCCGGGTCCTACAATGAGCAGTTCTTC
size: .; V: TRBV9; J: TRBJ2-5; D: TRBD2; CDR3: CASSVEAGGSETQYF; DNA: TGTGCCAGCAGCGTAGAGGCGGGGGGTTCGGAGACCCAGTACTTC
size: .; V: TRBV5-1; J: TRBJ1-4; D: .; CDR3: CASSLRGGDEKLFF; DNA: TGCGCCAGCAGCTTACGCGGAGGGGATGAAAAACTGTTTTTT
size: .; V: TRBV15; J: TRBJ2-1; D: TRBD2; CDR3: CATSRDPRIGTSYNEQFF; DNA: TGTGCCACCAGCAGAGATCCGCGGATAGGGACTAGTTACAATGAGCAGTTCTTC
size: few; V: TRBV2; J: TRBJ1-2; D: .; CDR3: CASRAESATYGYTF; DNA: TGTGCCAGCAGAGCCGAAAGCGCAACCTATGGCTACACCTTC
size: few; V: TRBV19; J: TRBJ1-3; D: .; CDR3: CASSYPPPGNTIYF; DNA: TGTGCCAGTAGCTATCCGCCTCCCGGAAACACCATATATTTT
size: once; V: TRBV7-9; J: TRBJ2-3; D: .; CDR3: CASSSRGKSDTQYF; DNA: TGTGCCAGCAGCTCCCGCGGGAAGTCAGATACGCAGTATTTT
size: .; V: TRBV29-1; J: TRBJ1-2; D: TRBD1; CDR3: CSVEGQGTYGYTF; DNA: TGCAGCGTTGAGGGACAGGGGACTTATGGCTACACCTTC
size: .; V: TRBV18; J: TRBJ1-1; D: .; CDR3: CASSHQGSEAFF; DNA: TGTGCCAGCTCACACCAGGGGAGTGAAGCTTTCTTT
size: few; V: TRBV29-1; J: TRBJ1-1; D: .; CDR3: CSQSGSGTEAFF; DNA: TGCAGCCAATCGGGTTCTGGCACTGAAGCTTTCTTT
size: .; V: TRBV7-9; J: TRBJ2-5; D: .; CDR3: CASSFRTAQETQYF; DNA: TGTGCCAGCAGCTTTCGGACAGCTCAAGAGACCCAGTACTTC
size: .; V: TRBV12-2; J: TRBJ2-2; D: .; CDR3: CASRLVLRWRGNTGELFF; DNA: TGTGCAAGTCGCTTAGTGCTACGGTGGCGGGGGAACACCGGGGAGCTGTTTTTT